These T cell receptor beta chains were read from a single sample in a study of blood T cell dynamics during melanoma immunotherapy. TCRdb keeps only in-frame clones here, not all; method: immunoSEQ multiplex PCR. Of tens of thousands of clones in the sample, about nine tenths are singletons; the top ten hold roughly 1.2%. The specimen was blood, collected from a patient treated with checkpoint blockade. The source of these receptors is a human donor with melanoma. CDR3s include the opening cysteine and the closing phenylalanine or tryptophan. A D gene is named only where the DNA matches it firmly. Size is stated for part of the rows, as once, few or many counts, or as a class when the clone is expanded.

j_gene: TRBJ1-5
d_gene: TRBD1
v_gene: TRBV28
abundance: once
CDR3nt: TGTGCCAGCAGCTCTCCCTCGGGGAGGGGGCTCAAGAATAGCAATCAGCCCCAGCATTTT
CDR3aa: CASSSPSGRGLKNSNQPQHF

j_gene: TRBJ2-2
d_gene: .
v_gene: TRBV18
abundance: .
CDR3nt: TGTGCCAGCTCACCGGCAGCGCACACCGGGGAGCTGTTTTTT
CDR3aa: CASSPAAHTGELFF

j_gene: TRBJ1-1
d_gene: .
v_gene: TRBV27
abundance: .
CDR3nt: TGTGCCAGCACCCCTGACAGGCGGAACACTGAAGCTTTCTTT
CDR3aa: CASTPDRRNTEAFF

j_gene: TRBJ2-7
d_gene: .
v_gene: TRBV27
abundance: few
CDR3nt: TGTGCCAGCAGGTCGCTCAGGGCCTACGAGCAGTACTTC
CDR3aa: CASRSLRAYEQYF

j_gene: TRBJ2-1
d_gene: TRBD2
v_gene: TRBV23-1
abundance: .
CDR3nt: TGCGCCAGCAGTCAATCCCCGGCTAGCGGCAATGAGCAGTTCTTC
CDR3aa: CASSQSPASGNEQFF

j_gene: TRBJ1-3
d_gene: .
v_gene: TRBV19
abundance: .
CDR3nt: TGTGCCAGTAGTGAGACAGTTCGAGTGTACACCATATATTTT
CDR3aa: CASSETVRVYTIYF

j_gene: TRBJ1-2
d_gene: .
v_gene: TRBV5-6
abundance: once
CDR3nt: TGTGCCAGCAGCGGATCGGGACGGGTTTTGGGCTACACCTTC
CDR3aa: CASSGSGRVLGYTF

j_gene: TRBJ1-6
d_gene: .
v_gene: TRBV11-3
abundance: .
CDR3nt: TGTGCCAGCAGCTTAGATTTAACGGGGAATTCACCCCTCCACTTT
CDR3aa: CASSLDLTGNSPLHF

j_gene: TRBJ1-4
d_gene: .
v_gene: TRBV30
abundance: .
CDR3nt: TGTGCCTGGACTTCGGGGGCAGGGCCCCTGTTTTTT
CDR3aa: CAWTSGAGPLFF

j_gene: TRBJ1-2
d_gene: .
v_gene: TRBV18
abundance: few
CDR3nt: TGTGCCAGCTCACCAGGCGGGAACTATGGCTACACCTTC
CDR3aa: CASSPGGNYGYTF

j_gene: TRBJ1-2
d_gene: .
v_gene: TRBV18
abundance: .
CDR3nt: TGTGCCAGCTCACCGGACTCTCTGCTTGGTGGCTACACCTTC
CDR3aa: CASSPDSLLGGYTF

j_gene: TRBJ1-1
d_gene: .
v_gene: TRBV18
abundance: .
CDR3nt: TGTGCCAGCTCACCCCTGGACAGCGCCATGAACACTGAAGCTTTCTTT
CDR3aa: CASSPLDSAMNTEAFF

j_gene: TRBJ2-2
d_gene: .
v_gene: TRBV7-8
abundance: .
CDR3nt: TGTGCCAGCAGCTTACACAACCTATTCAACACCGGGGAGCTGTTTTTT
CDR3aa: CASSLHNLFNTGELFF

j_gene: TRBJ1-1
d_gene: .
v_gene: TRBV5-6
abundance: .
CDR3nt: TGTGCCAGCAGCTACCGGACTAGACGTAACACTGAAGCTTTCTTT
CDR3aa: CASSYRTRRNTEAFF

j_gene: TRBJ1-4
d_gene: .
v_gene: TRBV15
abundance: .
CDR3nt: TGTGCCACCAGCAGGGTGGACAGACCTAATGAAAAACTGTTTTTT
CDR3aa: CATSRVDRPNEKLFF

j_gene: TRBJ1-1
d_gene: .
v_gene: TRBV6-5
abundance: .
CDR3nt: TGTGCCAGCAGTTACTTACCGACAGGTAAGAACACTGAAGCTTTCTTT
CDR3aa: CASSYLPTGKNTEAFF

j_gene: TRBJ1-1
d_gene: .
v_gene: TRBV7-9
abundance: .
CDR3nt: TGTGCCAGCACCCCAGGGAGGGAGGGCACTGAAGCTTTCTTT
CDR3aa: CASTPGREGTEAFF

j_gene: TRBJ1-5
d_gene: .
v_gene: TRBV9
abundance: once
CDR3nt: TGTGCCAGCAGCGTAGAGCCCCAGCATTTT
CDR3aa: CASSVEPQHF

j_gene: TRBJ2-5
d_gene: TRBD2
v_gene: TRBV5-4
abundance: .
CDR3nt: TGTGCCAGCAGCTTATTTACTAGCGGGGGGCAAGAGACCCAGTACTTC
CDR3aa: CASSLFTSGGQETQYF

j_gene: TRBJ1-2
d_gene: .
v_gene: TRBV19
abundance: .
CDR3nt: TGTGCCAGTAGTATATCGGCAGGGGAAGGCTATGGCTACACCTTC
CDR3aa: CASSISAGEGYGYTF

j_gene: TRBJ2-3
d_gene: .
v_gene: TRBV5-6
abundance: .
CDR3nt: TGTGCCAGCAGCTTTAGATTGGGTTTCGGATCTGATACGCAGTATTTT
CDR3aa: CASSFRLGFGSDTQYF

j_gene: TRBJ2-4
d_gene: .
v_gene: TRBV4-1
abundance: .
CDR3nt: TGCGCCAGCAGCCATTCCCCCGGGACAAATAAGGACATTCAGTACTTC
CDR3aa: CASSHSPGTNKDIQYF

j_gene: TRBJ1-2
d_gene: TRBD1
v_gene: TRBV15
abundance: .
CDR3nt: TGTGCCACCAGCCCAGAGACAGGGGGATCCAACTATGGCTACACCTTC
CDR3aa: CATSPETGGSNYGYTF

j_gene: TRBJ2-7
d_gene: TRBD2
v_gene: TRBV11-2
abundance: once
CDR3nt: TGTGCCAGCAGCTTAGGCGGGGGGGTAGGGTCCTACGAGCAGTACTTC
CDR3aa: CASSLGGGVGSYEQYF

j_gene: TRBJ2-1
d_gene: TRBD2
v_gene: TRBV6-5
abundance: .
CDR3nt: TGTGCCAGCAGTAAACTAGCGGGAGGGGAGAATGAGCAGTTCTTC
CDR3aa: CASSKLAGGENEQFF

j_gene: TRBJ2-7
d_gene: TRBD2
v_gene: TRBV2
abundance: .
CDR3nt: TGTGCCAGCAGTTCACCGGGACTAGCGGGAGGGAACGGGGGGCTCGAGCAGTACTTC
CDR3aa: CASSSPGLAGGNGGLEQYF

j_gene: TRBJ1-2
d_gene: .
v_gene: TRBV5-1
abundance: .
CDR3nt: TGCGCCAGCAGCTTGGCTACAGATGTAAACTATGGCTACACCTTC
CDR3aa: CASSLATDVNYGYTF

j_gene: TRBJ1-1
d_gene: .
v_gene: TRBV7-6
abundance: .
CDR3nt: TGTGCCAGCAGCTTAGTCACTGGCGACACTGAAGCTTTCTTT
CDR3aa: CASSLVTGDTEAFF

j_gene: TRBJ2-5
d_gene: TRBD2
v_gene: TRBV9
abundance: .
CDR3nt: TGTGCCAGCAGCGCCTTGGGGGGGGTTCAAGAGACCCAGTACTTC
CDR3aa: CASSALGGVQETQYF

j_gene: TRBJ2-1
d_gene: .
v_gene: TRBV11-2
abundance: .
CDR3nt: TGTGCCAGCAGCTTAGTTCCCCTATCCTTACTTGGCTACAATGAGCAGTTCTTC
CDR3aa: CASSLVPLSLLGYNEQFF

j_gene: TRBJ1-5
d_gene: .
v_gene: TRBV14
abundance: .
CDR3nt: TGTGCCAGCAGCCAACAGTATAGCAATCAGCCCCAGCATTTT
CDR3aa: CASSQQYSNQPQHF

j_gene: TRBJ1-3
d_gene: TRBD1
v_gene: TRBV7-2
abundance: .
CDR3nt: TGTGCCAGCAGCAAACAGGGGGTGGTGGGAAACACCATATATTTT
CDR3aa: CASSKQGVVGNTIYF

j_gene: TRBJ1-1
d_gene: .
v_gene: TRBV25-1
abundance: .
CDR3nt: TGTGCCAGCAGTGTTCCGGGTGACACTGAAGCTTTCTTT
CDR3aa: CASSVPGDTEAFF

j_gene: TRBJ1-2
d_gene: .
v_gene: TRBV30
abundance: .
CDR3nt: TGTGCCTGGAGTCCGGACGGGGATCGGGGCTACACCTTC
CDR3aa: CAWSPDGDRGYTF

j_gene: TRBJ2-3
d_gene: .
v_gene: TRBV7-3
abundance: .
CDR3nt: TGTGCCAGCAGCTTAAGTTCTGCAGATACGCAGTATTTT
CDR3aa: CASSLSSADTQYF

j_gene: TRBJ2-7
d_gene: .
v_gene: TRBV7-7
abundance: .
CDR3nt: TGTGCCAGCAGCTTAAACGCAGGGGCCATGGGGGAGCAGTACTTC
CDR3aa: CASSLNAGAMGEQYF

j_gene: TRBJ1-1
d_gene: .
v_gene: TRBV11-1
abundance: .
CDR3nt: TGTGCCAGCAGCCCCCGACGGGTAAAAAACACTGAAGCTTTCTTT
CDR3aa: CASSPRRVKNTEAFF